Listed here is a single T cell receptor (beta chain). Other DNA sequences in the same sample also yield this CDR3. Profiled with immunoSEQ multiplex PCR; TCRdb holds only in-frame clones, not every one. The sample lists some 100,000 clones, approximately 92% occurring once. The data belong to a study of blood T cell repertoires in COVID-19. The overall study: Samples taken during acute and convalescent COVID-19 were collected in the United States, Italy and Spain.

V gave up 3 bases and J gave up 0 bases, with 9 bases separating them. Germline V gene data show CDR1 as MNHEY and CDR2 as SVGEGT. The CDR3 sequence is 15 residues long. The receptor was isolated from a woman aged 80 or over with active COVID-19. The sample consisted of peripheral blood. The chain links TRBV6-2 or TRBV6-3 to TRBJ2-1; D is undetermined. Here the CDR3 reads CASSYTRSSYNEQFF. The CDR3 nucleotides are TGTGCCAGCAGTTATACCAGAAGCTCCTACAATGAGCAGTTCTTC.